The clone carrying this T cell receptor (beta chain) was observed at least ten times. The data belong to a study of blood T cells in healthy people across ages. Combining a sample-barcoded 5' primer with a J-beta primer mix, a second PCR ran for about 7 to 11 cycles. TCRdb re-derived calls from the 5' RACE reads in MiXCR, one entry per CDR3 protein. In the table there are under 1,000,000 distinct CDR3 sequences, 46% of which are singletons. The sequence derives from a man aged 80 or over in good health. The source material was blood.

The CDR3 is CASSPRGQGAYEQYF. For the CDR3, the DNA is TGTGCCAGCAGCCCCCGTGGACAGGGAGCGTACGAGCAGTACTTC. This sequence joins TRBV9 and TRBJ2-7, with 8 bases lining up with TRBD1. The junction had 10 bases not matched to a gene; V was cut back by 4 bases and J by 4 bases. The CDR3 has 15 residues. The V gene's germline CDR1 is SGDLS and CDR2 YYNGEE.